This T cell receptor beta chain was retrieved from a study of T cells in Graves' hyperthyroidism and ophthalmopathy. Remarks on this clonotype: Its cognate antigen is unknown.

Stable hyperthyroidism: no ophthalmopathy progression over 18 months of follow-up. From RNA transcripts, TCR beta CDR3 regions were amplified. Using the HTBI primer set, a first-round RT-PCR was run on the TCR CDR3. TCRdb reanalysed the multiplex PCR reads using MiXCR and keeps one entry per CDR3 protein. The sample lists around 440,000 distinct CDR3 sequences; approximately 14% were seen once. This CDR3 has 14 amino acids. Trimming left V 4 bases short and J 7 bases short, with 14 bases between. Germline V gene lookup returns CDR1 MDHEN and CDR2 SYDVKM. Study-level points and caveats: The model anticipated ophthalmopathy a median approximately 6.5 months pre-onset. Appearing also in blood were most of the thyroid clonotypes expanded above 0.001. Separating ophthalmopathy from stable hyperthyroidism was achieved by a 13 V-J model.

This TCR derives from a young woman with Graves' hyperthyroidism. Specimen: blood. The chain has TRBV28 and TRBJ1-5; D gene ambiguous. The CDR3 DNA reads TGTGCCAGCAGTTACCGGGCCCTGGGCCAGCCCCAGCATTTT. It specifies CASSYRALGQPQHF. Complete variable domain (other parts from reference TRBV28 and TRBJ1-5): DVKVTQSSRYLVKRTGEKVFLECVQDMDHENMFWYRQDPGLGLRLIYFSYDVKMKEKGDIPEGYSVSREKKERFSLILESASTNQTSMYLCASSYRALGQPQHFGDGTRLSIL.